Listed here are 25 T cell receptor beta chains from one sample, sequenced in a study of Ad26.COV2.S vaccination and SARS-CoV-2 variants. Using immunoSEQ multiplex PCR, the repertoire was profiled, and TCRdb retains in-frame clones only, with some absent. The sample shows about 350,000 clones, around 83% of them seen only once. Treatment here: roughly 19 received Ad26.COV2.S at low or high dose, single or two shots; about 5 received placebo; per-sample allocation not given. Specimens were obtained on day 63 following the first vaccine or placebo injection. This specimen consisted of peripheral blood, obtained in a trial of Ad26.COV2.S vaccine versus placebo. The receptors come from a person aged 18-65 years who received the Ad26.COV2.S COVID-19 vaccine or a placebo.

A word on this clone: The sample contains more than one DNA sequence encoding this CDR3. The CDR3: CATSDSSTDTQYF. The CDR3 coding sequence is TGTGCCACCAGTGATTCAAGCACAGATACGCAGTATTTT. This sequence joins TRBV24-1 and TRBJ2-3; D call uncertain. V lost 2 bases, J lost 0 bases, and 2 bases lay in between. This CDR3 has 13 residues. The germline V gene encodes CDR1 KGHDR and CDR2 SFDVKD.

This clone has only a few counts. The chain carries TRBV9 and TRBJ2-2, with 7 bases matching TRBD1. Germline V gene lookup returns CDR1 SGDLS and CDR2 YYNGEE. The CDR3 runs 14 residues. Trimming cost V 6 bases and J 5 bases; bases outside gene matches: 7. The CDR3 DNA follows: TGTGCCAGCACCCGGAACAGGGGAACCGGGGAGCTGTTTTTT. Amino acid sequence: CASTRNRGTGELFF.

V is TRBV7-9 and J is TRBJ1-1; 8 positions match TRBD1. The CDR3 has 17 residues. Germline trimming cut 4 bases from V and 0 bases from J; bases unmatched to any gene: 10. CDR1 and CDR2 from the germline V gene are SEHNR and FQNEAQ (reference sequence). The CDR3, as DNA: TGTGCCAGCAGCTCGCCGCCCAGGGGGCTCATGAACACTGAAGCTTTCTTT. Its protein is CASSSPPRGLMNTEAFF.

The J gene is TRBJ2-7, the V gene TRBV4-3; a weak D match, TRBD2 (5 bases). The V gene lost 0 bases and the J gene lost 4 bases, with 16 bases spanning the gap. Germline V gene lookup returns CDR1 LGHNA and CDR2 YSLEER. There are 16 residues in the CDR3. The CDR3 spells CASSQEIVGAVYEQYF. The CDR3 region has the DNA TGCGCCAGCAGCCAAGAAATAGTGGGAGCTGTGTACGAGCAGTACTTC.

The chain employs TRBV18 and TRBJ1-2, with D tentatively TRBD1 (5 bases). CDR1 KGHSH and CDR2 LQKENI come from the germline V gene. The CDR3 has 14 amino acids. V was pared by 3 bases and J by 8 bases, with 16 bases between. The CDR3 sequence is CASSPSGTEAGYTF. CDR3 DNA sequence: TGTGCCAGCTCACCCTCCGGGACGGAAGCAGGCTACACCTTC.

The chain links TRBV3-1 (or the pseudogene TRBV3-2) to TRBJ1-1; D uncertain. Germline V CDR1 and CDR2: LGHDT, YNNKEL (reference sequence). CDR3 size: 13 residues. Trimming shortened V by 0 bases and J by 3 bases, and 5 bases separated the two germline ends. This CDR3 reads CASSQDRDTEAFF. The DNA for the CDR3 is TGTGCCAGCAGCCAAGATAGGGACACTGAAGCTTTCTTT.

A few counts support this clone. The V and J genes are TRBV3-1 (or the pseudogene TRBV3-2) and TRBJ2-7, with D perhaps matching TRBD1 (5 bases). Germline CDR1 reads LGHDT; CDR2 reads YNNKEL (reference sequence). There are 15 residues in the CDR3. V gave up 1 base and J gave up 1 base, with 11 bases separating them. In DNA, the CDR3 is TGTGCCAGCAGCCAAGCAGGGTCCCCATCCTACGAGCAGTACTTC. Its translation is CASSQAGSPSYEQYF.

The chain links TRBV6-2 or TRBV6-3 to TRBJ1-4; maybe TRBD1 (6 bases). V was shortened by 5 bases and J by 2 bases, with 15 bases between the two germline ends. CDR1 is MNHEY and CDR2 is SVGEGT in the germline V gene. CDR3 length: 16 residues. The CDR3 protein is CASSHTGRSTNEKLFF. The CDR3 region has the DNA TGTGCCAGCAGTCACACAGGGAGGAGCACTAATGAAAAACTGTTTTTT.

This sequence joins TRBV7-2 and TRBJ2-7; D gene uncertain. There are 13 residues in the CDR3. Germline V gene sequence: CDR1 SGHTA, CDR2 FQGNSA. The V and J ends lost 0 bases and 3 bases respectively, with 6 bases between them. For the CDR3, the DNA is TGTGCCAGCAGCTTAGCGGCAAGCTACGAGCAGTACTTC. This codes for CASSLAASYEQYF.

The chain recombines TRBV27 with TRBJ1-6; no clear D gene. The CDR3 covers 15 residues. Trimming shortened V by 6 bases and J by 0 bases, and 9 bases separated the two germline ends. Germline V gene lookup returns CDR1 MNHEY and CDR2 SMNVEV (reference sequence). The CDR3 loop is CASSPLTSYNSPLHF. In nucleotides, the CDR3 is TGTGCCAGCAGCCCTCTAACCTCCTATAATTCACCCCTCCACTTT.

This chain's CDR3 is CSVDLGLAGRDEETQYF. DNA of the CDR3: TGCAGCGTTGATCTGGGCCTAGCGGGTCGCGATGAAGAGACCCAGTACTTC. The rearrangement joins TRBV29-1 to TRBJ2-5, with 8 bases that match TRBD2. Germline V gene data show CDR1 as SQVTM and CDR2 as ANQGSEA. This CDR3 comprises 17 residues. With 3 bases clipped from V and 3 bases from J, the junction kept 15 bases outside the gene matches.

The V and J genes are TRBV7-8 and TRBJ1-1; a possible D gene is TRBD1 (5 bases). The CDR3 spans 14 residues. Germline V gene sequence: CDR1 SGHVS, CDR2 FQNEAQ. Trimming pared 4 bases from V and 1 base from J, leaving 10 bases between. CDR3 residues: CASSSRRGNTEAFF. The CDR3 DNA reads as TGTGCCAGCAGCTCGAGAAGGGGGAACACTGAAGCTTTCTTT.

This clone has only one observation. This rearrangement joins TRBV5-4 to TRBJ2-3, with D maybe TRBD2 (5 bases). V was pared by 5 bases and J by 4 bases, with 11 bases between. Germline loops: CDR1 SGHNT, CDR2 YYREEE (reference sequence). CDR3 length equals 13 residues. CDR3 protein: CASSTSWADTQYF. The CDR3 coding sequence is TGTGCCAGCAGTACTAGTTGGGCAGATACGCAGTATTTT.

V is TRBV4-1 and J is TRBJ2-1, with 7 bases identical to TRBD1. From germline, CDR1 is MGHRA and CDR2 YSYEKL. The CDR3 extends over 16 amino acids. Germline trimming cut 2 bases from V and 4 bases from J; bases unmatched to any gene: 8. The CDR3 sequence: CASSQPGGQLYNEQFF. CDR3 in DNA: TGCGCCAGCAGCCAACCTGGGGGACAGCTATACAATGAGCAGTTCTTC.

This sequence joins TRBV6-1 and TRBJ2-3; a possible D gene is TRBD1 (5 bases). Germline-derived CDR1 and CDR2 are MNHNS and SASEGT. Trimming took 2 bases from V and 5 from J, leaving 14 bases between them. CDR3 length: 15 residues. The CDR3 region is CASSENGRVKDTQYF. The DNA for the CDR3 is TGTGCCAGCAGTGAAAACGGCAGGGTTAAAGATACGCAGTATTTT.

The V call is TRBV6-2 or TRBV6-3, the J call TRBJ2-5, with unresolved D. This CDR3 is 14 amino acids long. Germline V CDR1 and CDR2: MNHEY, SVGEGT. V was trimmed by 5 bases and J by 2 bases, leaving 12 bases between them. CDR3 bases: TGTGCCAGCAGTCCACGGACGGAACAAGAGACCCAGTACTTC. This translates into CASSPRTEQETQYF.

This clone was seen more than once but under ten times. This chain connects TRBV27 to TRBJ1-6, with TRBD1 identical over 7 bases. CDR1 MNHEY and CDR2 SMNVEV come from the germline V gene (reference sequence). J gave up 14 bases and V 5 bases, and 12 bases lay outside the gene matches. The CDR3 spans 14 residues. DNA for the CDR3: TGTGCCAGCAGTCCCCCAGGGGGGGCCCGATCCCTCCACTTT. Amino acids: CASSPPGGARSLHF.

The gene calls are TRBV7-8 and TRBJ2-1; D tentatively reads TRBD1 or TRBD2 (7 bases each). V dropped 5 bases and J dropped 9 bases, with 20 bases sitting between them. This CDR3 contains 15 residues. Germline loops: CDR1 SGHVS, CDR2 FQNEAQ. Written as DNA, the CDR3 is TGTGCCAGCAGCGTCGGGACAGTTCGGGGGGTTGAGCAGTTCTTC. This translates into CASSVGTVRGVEQFF.

The rearrangement links TRBV10-3 to TRBJ2-5; 7 nucleotides align to TRBD1. J lost 4 bases, V lost 6 bases, and 2 bases had no gene match. CDR3 size: 12 residues. In germline, CDR1 is ENHRY, CDR2 SYGVKD. CDR3 sequence: CAISRDRETQYF. DNA for the CDR3: TGTGCCATCAGCCGGGACAGAGAGACCCAGTACTTC.

V and J are TRBV5-1 and TRBJ2-7; 9 bases map to TRBD1. This CDR3 spans 15 amino acids. Losses at the gene ends were 2 bases for V and 5 bases for J; bases not matched to a gene: 8. Germline CDR1 SGHRS, CDR2 YFSETQ. CDR3 protein: CASSFLGTGRDEQYF. The CDR3 DNA sequence: TGCGCCAGCAGCTTCCTGGGGACAGGGAGGGACGAGCAGTACTTC.

The V gene is TRBV18, the J gene TRBJ1-4, with a tentative D call TRBD1 (6 bases). The V gene lost 3 bases and the J gene lost 6 bases, with 8 bases spanning the gap. Germline loops: CDR1 KGHSH, CDR2 LQKENI. The CDR3 length is 13 residues. The CDR3: CASSPRTDEKLFF. DNA of the CDR3: TGTGCCAGCTCACCCCGGACAGATGAAAAACTGTTTTTT.

The chain employs TRBV5-4 and TRBJ1-1, with a tentative D call TRBD1 (5 bases). The length of the CDR3 is 14 residues. Germline V lookup: CDR1 SGHNT, CDR2 YYREEE (reference sequence). The V gene lost 5 bases and the J gene lost 0 bases, with 11 bases spanning the gap. The CDR3 reads CASRGDFMNTEAFF. CDR3 DNA: TGTGCCAGCAGAGGGGACTTCATGAACACTGAAGCTTTCTTT.

The V call is TRBV30, the J call TRBJ2-3; D not certain. Trimming shortened V by 3 bases and J by 8 bases, and 12 bases separated the two germline ends. Germline assignment: CDR1 GTSNPN and CDR2 SVGIG (reference sequence). This CDR3 comprises 12 residues. The CDR3 sequence is CAWSLPGRTQYF. CDR3 DNA: TGTGCCTGGAGCCTACCCGGCCGTACGCAGTATTTT.

This chain links TRBV6-4 with TRBJ1-6; D might be TRBD1 (6 bases). The CDR3 runs 14 residues. V shed 2 bases and J shed 7 bases, with 9 bases lying between them. The germline gives CDR1 MRHNA, CDR2 SNTAGT. The DNA of the CDR3 is TGTGCCAGCAGTGACGACAGGAGCAATTCACCCCTCCACTTT. The encoded protein is CASSDDRSNSPLHF.

The sample holds a few counts of this clone. The chain has TRBV7-7 and TRBJ2-7, with D possibly called TRBD1 or TRBD2 (5 bases each). Trimming pared 5 bases from V and 5 bases from J, leaving 19 bases between. The CDR3 consists of 15 residues. Germline V CDR1 and CDR2: SSHAT, FNYEAQ (reference sequence). The CDR3 DNA sequence: TGTGCCAGCAGCCAGGGAACGGGGCAGGGTGACGAGCAGTACTTC. Its translation is CASSQGTGQGDEQYF.